The 23 T cell receptor beta chains below come from one sample, sequenced in a study of CD8+ T cells in alopecia areata. cDNA reverse transcribed from extracted RNA served as the sequencing template. Sequencing used immunoSEQ multiplex PCR; TCRdb keeps in-frame clones, though not all of them. The sample lists 95,000 to 110,000 clones, around 50% occurring once. Sequencing was done on a sample of CD4+ T cells sorted from blood. Source of these receptors: a human donor in good health.

V usage is TRBV4-2 and J usage is TRBJ2-5; weak D call: TRBD2 (7 bases). Looked up from germline, CDR1 is LGHNA and CDR2 is YNFKEQ. This CDR3 contains 15 residues. Trimming removed 4 bases at V and 2 bases at J, with 14 bases between. This CDR3 is CASSRGEGGQETQYF. The DNA of the CDR3 is TGTGCCAGCAGCCGAGGGGAGGGGGGGCAAGAGACCCAGTACTTC.

V gene TRBV30 combines with J gene TRBJ1-1; 8 bases match TRBD1. Germline V gives CDR1 GTSNPN, CDR2 SVGIG (reference sequence). The CDR3 loop spans 13 amino acids. V gave up 3 bases and J gave up 1 base; unmatched junction bases: 1. The CDR3, as DNA: TGTGCCTGGAGCAGGGGGCCGAACACTGAAGCTTTCTTT. Its translation: CAWSRGPNTEAFF.

V is TRBV5-6 and J is TRBJ2-1; TRBD2 might be the D (5 bases). V lost 5 bases and J lost 2, with 14 bases in between. From germline, CDR1 is SGHDT and CDR2 YYEEEE. The CDR3 contains 15 residues. CDR3 DNA sequence: TGTGCCAGCAGACCCCCGGGATCTGCCTACAATGAGCAGTTCTTC. This codes for CASRPPGSAYNEQFF.

This clone has a handful of counts. CDR3 protein: CASSYQGRDNEQFF. CDR3 coding DNA: TGTGCCAGCAGTTACCAGGGGCGAGACAATGAGCAGTTCTTC. J is TRBJ2-1 and V is TRBV6-6; a weak D match, TRBD1 (6 bases). Germline V gene sequence: CDR1 MNHNY, CDR2 SVGAGI (reference sequence). The length of the CDR3 is 14 residues. V was clipped by 2 bases and J by 5 bases, with 10 bases between them.

This clone was found a few times. V and J are TRBV30 and TRBJ1-2, with 8 positions matching TRBD1. CDR3 size: 13 residues. CDR1 is GTSNPN, CDR2 SVGIG, per germline (reference sequence). CDR3 bases: TGTGCTTACCAAGGACAGGGATTCTATGGCTACACCTTC. Translation gives CAYQGQGFYGYTF.

CDR3 protein: CASSYDRLNQPQHF. The CDR3 DNA reads TGTGCCAGCAGTTACGACAGACTCAATCAGCCCCAGCATTTT. The chain carries TRBV6-6 and TRBJ1-5, with D perhaps TRBD1 (5 bases). The germline V and J ends were trimmed by 2 bases and 3 bases, with 8 bases remaining between them. The CDR3 extends over 14 amino acids. Germline V gene data show CDR1 as MNHNY and CDR2 as SVGAGI (reference sequence).

This clone was observed a handful of times. An end of the junction differs from the germline gene, which may be a read error. The chain employs TRBV7-9 and TRBJ2-1; D possibly corresponds to TRBD2 (6 bases). The CDR3 runs 11 residues. Germline V gene lookup returns CDR1 SEHNR and CDR2 FQNEAQ (reference sequence). CDR3 sequence: CASSFSGGWVF. CDR3 nucleotide sequence: TGTGCCAGCAGCTTTAGCGGAGGCTGGGTCTTC. Combining the CDR3 with reference TRBV7-9 and TRBJ2-1 gives the whole variable domain DTGVSQNPRHKITKRGQNVTFRCDPISEHNRLYWYRQTLGQGPEFLTYFQNEAQLEKSRLLSDRFSAERPKGSFSTLEIQRTEQGDSAMYLCASSFSGGWVFGPGTRLTVL.

The chain joins TRBV29-1 to TRBJ1-4; D not certain. The V end lost 8 bases, the J end lost 6 bases, and 7 bases lay between the germline ends. CDR1 and CDR2 from the germline V gene are SQVTM and ANQGSEA. This CDR3 comprises 10 residues. The CDR3 is CSFLDEKLFF. In DNA, the CDR3 is TGCAGCTTCCTGGATGAAAAACTGTTTTTT.

The chain carries TRBV30 and TRBJ1-5; D unresolved. There are 13 residues in the CDR3. V gave up 3 bases and J gave up 3 bases, with 9 bases separating them. Per the germline V gene, CDR1 is GTSNPN and CDR2 is SVGIG (reference sequence). The CDR3 here is CAWSPDFNQPQHF. The CDR3 nucleotides are TGTGCCTGGAGCCCGGACTTCAATCAGCCCCAGCATTTT. Full variable domain (outside the CDR3, taken from reference TRBV30 and TRBJ1-5): SQTIHQWPATLVQPVGSPLSLECTVEGTSNPNLYWYRQAAGRGLQLLFYSVGIGQISSEVPQNLSASRPQDRQFILSSKKLLLSDSGFYLCAWSPDFNQPQHFGDGTRLSIL.

This clone was recorded a few times. This chain links TRBV15 with TRBJ1-1; no clear D gene. This CDR3 has 14 residues. V lost 0 bases to trimming and J lost 1 base, with 6 bases between them. CDR1 and CDR2 (germline): LNHNV, YYDKDF (reference sequence). CDR3 protein: CATSRDLRNTEAFF. DNA of the CDR3: TGTGCCACCAGCAGAGATCTTAGGAACACTGAAGCTTTCTTT.

The rearrangement links TRBV29-1 to TRBJ1-2; 8 nucleotides match TRBD1. The trim removed 2 bases at V and 8 bases at J, leaving 7 bases unmatched. This CDR3 region has 13 residues. Germline CDR1 and CDR2: SQVTM and ANQGSEA. CDR3 residues: CSVEWGQVAGYTF. The CDR3 coding sequence is TGCAGCGTTGAATGGGGACAGGTGGCGGGCTACACCTTC.

This clone was counted between two and nine times. The chain is built from TRBV5-4 and TRBJ2-5; possible D gene TRBD1, 5 bases. The CDR3 has 14 residues. The germline CDR1 and CDR2 sequences are SGHNT and YYREEE (reference sequence). With 7 bases removed from V and 3 bases from J, the gap between germline ends came to 16 bases. DNA of the CDR3: TGTGCCAGCTCCGTCCAAGGGGCGGAAGAGACCCAGTACTTC. Translation: CASSVQGAEETQYF.

V is TRBV5-5 and J is TRBJ2-6, with 12 bases aligning to TRBD1. The CDR3 runs 18 residues. V dropped 4 bases and J dropped 4; count of bases not matched to a gene: 9. CDR1 is SGHKS, CDR2 YYEKEE, per germline (reference sequence). Here the CDR3 DNA reads TGTGCCAGCAGCCCCAGGGACAGGGGGCTCTCCGGGGCCAACGTCCTGACTTTC. This sequence encodes CASSPRDRGLSGANVLTF.

This clone was detected only a few times. The V and J genes are TRBV5-1 and TRBJ2-5; D not certain. This CDR3 region has 14 residues. V shed 1 base and J shed 4 bases, with 11 bases lying between them. CDR1 and CDR2 (germline): SGHRS, YFSETQ. The CDR3 loop reads CASSLSGPPETQYF. In nucleotides, the CDR3 is TGCGCCAGCAGCTTGAGTGGCCCCCCAGAGACCCAGTACTTC.

The chain uses TRBV5-1 and TRBJ2-7; D gene ambiguous. The V and J ends lost 3 bases and 3 bases respectively, with 7 bases between them. In germline, CDR1 is SGHRS, CDR2 YFSETQ. This CDR3 contains 12 residues. Here the CDR3 DNA reads TGCGCCAGCAGCTCAGGAAACTACGAGCAGTACTTC. This gives the protein CASSSGNYEQYF.

This chain joins TRBV5-6 and TRBJ1-2; perhaps TRBD1 as D (6 bases). The V gene lost 0 bases and the J gene lost 10 bases, with 13 bases spanning the gap. CDR1 is SGHDT, CDR2 YYEEEE, per germline. The CDR3 extends over 13 amino acids. CDR3: CASSLEATGLYTF. The CDR3 bases are TGTGCCAGCAGCTTGGAGGCGACAGGCCTCTACACCTTC.

The sample holds a few counts of this clone. This chain joins TRBV29-1 and TRBJ2-3, with 7 bases matching TRBD2. The CDR3 length is 13 residues. Germline loops: CDR1 SQVTM, CDR2 ANQGSEA. V trimming: 3 bases; J trimming: 6 bases; junction bases outside the gene matches: 6. In nucleotides, the CDR3 is TGCAGCGTTGAGAGGCAGGGAGGGGATACGCAGTATTTT. Translated: CSVERQGGDTQYF.

This clone was found once. V is TRBV4-1 and J is TRBJ2-2, with 11 bases identical to TRBD1. The ends lost 4 bases at V and 5 bases at J; junction bases unmatched: 6. Germline assignment: CDR1 MGHRA and CDR2 YSYEKL. The CDR3 totals 16 residues. Here the CDR3 reads CASSRAGTGGTGELFF. The CDR3 DNA is TGCGCCAGCAGCCGAGCCGGGACAGGGGGAACCGGGGAGCTGTTTTTT.

The chain combines TRBV30 with TRBJ2-7; the D gene is possibly TRBD1 (6 bases). The V and J ends lost 3 bases and 2 bases respectively, with 11 bases between them. This CDR3 is 13 amino acids long. Germline CDR1 GTSNPN, CDR2 SVGIG (reference sequence). CDR3 amino acids: CAWSYRQAYEQYF. The CDR3 DNA reads as TGTGCCTGGAGCTATAGACAGGCCTACGAGCAGTACTTC. The full variable domain, its missing parts supplied by reference TRBV30 and TRBJ2-7, is SQTIHQWPATLVQPVGSPLSLECTVEGTSNPNLYWYRQAAGRGLQLLFYSVGIGQISSEVPQNLSASRPQDRQFILSSKKLLLSDSGFYLCAWSYRQAYEQYFGPGTRLTVT.

The sample holds a few counts of this clone. This rearrangement joins TRBV29-1 to TRBJ1-1; D unclear. The CDR3 totals 11 residues. V dropped 7 bases and J dropped 2 bases, with 8 bases sitting between them. Germline CDR1 is SQVTM and CDR2 is ANQGSEA. The chain's CDR3 is CSGQLNTEAFF. In nucleotides, the CDR3 is TGCAGCGGGCAGCTTAACACTGAAGCTTTCTTT.

The chain carries TRBV19 and TRBJ1-3; weak D call: TRBD1 (6 bases). With 6 bases removed from V and 2 bases from J, the gap between germline ends came to 14 bases. CDR1 is LNHDA and CDR2 is SQIVND in the germline V gene (reference sequence). The CDR3 consists of 15 residues. CDR3: CASSPLTGPGNTIYF. The CDR3 DNA is TGTGCCAGTAGCCCGCTGACAGGACCTGGAAACACCATATATTTT.

In its sample, this clone was seen once. Other DNA variants within this sample encode the same CDR3. The chain uses TRBV7-6 and TRBJ1-6, with 8 bases that match TRBD1. The V gene end was trimmed by 2 bases and the J gene end by 7 bases; junction bases not matched to a gene: 4. The germline V gene encodes CDR1 SGHVS and CDR2 FNYEAQ. The CDR3 loop spans 15 amino acids. For the CDR3, the DNA is TGTGCCAGCAGCTTACGGACAGGGCCAAATTCACCCCTCCACTTT. It yields the protein CASSLRTGPNSPLHF. Full variable domain (outside the CDR3, taken from reference TRBV7-6 and TRBJ1-6): GAGVSQSPRYKVTKRGQDVALRCDPISGHVSLYWYRQALGQGPEFLTYFNYEAQQDKSGLPNDRFSAERPEGSISTLTIQRTEQRDSAMYRCASSLRTGPNSPLHFGNGTRLTVT.

The chain has TRBV29-1 and TRBJ1-1; weak D call: TRBD1 (5 bases). The CDR3 loop spans 13 amino acids. V lost 6 bases to trimming and J lost 1 base, with 12 bases between them. CDR1 and CDR2 (germline): SQVTM, ANQGSEA. CDR3 region: CSVDKGKNTEAFF. CDR3 nucleotide sequence: TGCAGCGTCGACAAGGGGAAGAACACTGAAGCTTTCTTT.